The T cell receptor (beta chain) described here comes from a study of blood T cell repertoires in COVID-19. The CDR3 contains 14 residues. Germline trimming cut 0 bases from V and 16 bases from J; bases unmatched to any gene: 9. Germline-derived CDR1 and CDR2 are LGHDT and YNNKEL (reference sequence). Sequenced by immunoSEQ multiplex PCR; TCRdb stores in-frame clones only, minus some. The profile shows roughly 200,000 clones, 80% to 90% of them singletons. The genes are TRBV3-1 (or the pseudogene TRBV3-2) and TRBJ2-2; 9 nucleotides align to TRBD2. This TCR derives from a man aged 55-75 years with acute or convalescent COVID-19. The sequencing input was peripheral blood. CDR3 in amino acids: CASSQEMREGVRFF. The CDR3 DNA sequence: TGTGCCAGCAGCCAAGAGATGCGGGAGGGAGTTCGGTTTTTT.